This T cell receptor beta chain was sequenced for a study of T cells in Graves' hyperthyroidism and ophthalmopathy. At the level of the study: Sampling of peripheral blood happened at initial diagnosis, prior to any treatment. Regarding the study as a whole: Researchers report that a 13 V-J model separated ophthalmopathy from stable hyperthyroidism.

The CDR3 loop spans 14 amino acids. Germline loops: CDR1 GTSNPN, CDR2 SVGIG (reference sequence). V shed 4 bases and J shed 3 bases, with 12 bases lying between them. RNA transcripts provided the source from which TCR beta CDR3 regions were amplified. When the TCR CDR3 underwent first-round RT-PCR, the HTBI primer set was used. TCRdb used MiXCR to reprocess the multiplex PCR reads, holding one entry per CDR3 protein. The sample includes hundreds of thousands of distinct CDR3 sequences, around 16% of them seen just once. This clonotype has a count of ten or more. The antigen remains unidentified. On the basis of clinical symptoms, serum thyroxine and TRAb, thyroid ultrasound and orbital computed tomography, diagnoses were made.

The chain couples TRBV30 to TRBJ1-4; D possibly corresponds to TRBD1 (6 bases). The sequencing sample was made of blood. This TCR was recovered from a woman aged 25 to 45 with Graves' hyperthyroidism. The DNA of the CDR3 is TGTGCCTGGAACACAGGGACCTCTAATGAAAAACTGTTTTTT. Its translation: CAWNTGTSNEKLFF.